This T cell receptor beta chain was retrieved from a study of control samples from healthy donors and cancer patients. The trim removed 6 bases at V and 7 bases at J, leaving 19 bases unmatched. The germline V gene has CDR1 LGHNT and CDR2 FRNRAP. The CDR3 covers 17 residues. Some clones are missing from TCRdb's copy, which holds only in-frame ones; the method was immunoSEQ multiplex PCR. The sample includes around 130,000 clones, roughly 90% of them seen just once. Sequenced input: blood. The genes are TRBV12-5 and TRBJ1-2; 8 nucleotides line up with TRBD1. This clonotype was sampled from a man aged 50 to 60 in good health. CDR3 DNA: TGTGCTAGTGGCTCGACCCCACCGTTAGGACAGGGCCCTGGCTACACCTTC. It encodes CASGSTPPLGQGPGYTF.